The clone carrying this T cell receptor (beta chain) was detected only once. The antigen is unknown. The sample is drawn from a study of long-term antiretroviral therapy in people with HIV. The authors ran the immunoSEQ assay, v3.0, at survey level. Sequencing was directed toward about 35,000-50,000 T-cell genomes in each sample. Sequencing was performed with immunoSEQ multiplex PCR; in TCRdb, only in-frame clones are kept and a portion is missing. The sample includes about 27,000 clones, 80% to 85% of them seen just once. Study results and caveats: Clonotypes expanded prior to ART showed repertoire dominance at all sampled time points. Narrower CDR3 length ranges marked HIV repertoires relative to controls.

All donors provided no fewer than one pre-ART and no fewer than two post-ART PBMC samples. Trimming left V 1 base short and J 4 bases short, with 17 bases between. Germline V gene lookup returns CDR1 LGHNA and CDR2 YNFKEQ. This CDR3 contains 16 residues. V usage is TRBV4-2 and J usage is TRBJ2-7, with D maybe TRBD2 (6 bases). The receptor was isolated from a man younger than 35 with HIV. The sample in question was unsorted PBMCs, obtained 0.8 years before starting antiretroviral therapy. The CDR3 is CASSQGFGGMIYEQYF. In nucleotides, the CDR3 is TGTGCCAGCAGCCAAGGGTTCGGCGGGATGATATACGAGCAGTACTTC.